Detailed here is one TCR beta chain. This specimen comes from a study of blood T cell repertoires in COVID-19. At the level of the study: Specimens from acute and convalescent COVID-19 originated in the United States, Italy and Spain.

The V and J ends lost 6 bases and 8 bases respectively, with 20 bases between them. CDR1 is SGHAT and CDR2 is FQNNGV in the germline V gene. CDR3 length: 15 amino acids. Assay: immunoSEQ multiplex PCR; the TCRdb copy retains only in-frame clones and omits some. The profile covers about 380,000 clones, with approximately 90% appearing a single time and more than 0.95% taken by the ten largest. The receptor was derived from a young woman who had recovered from COVID-19. The chain is built from TRBV11-2 and TRBJ2-1; possibly TRBD1 for D (6 bases). Sequences were obtained from PBMCs or T cells enriched from blood (not recorded which). Here the CDR3 DNA reads TGTGCCAGCAGAAATACAGGGAAGGAATTGGATGAGCAGTTCTTC. Translating gives CASRNTGKELDEQFF.